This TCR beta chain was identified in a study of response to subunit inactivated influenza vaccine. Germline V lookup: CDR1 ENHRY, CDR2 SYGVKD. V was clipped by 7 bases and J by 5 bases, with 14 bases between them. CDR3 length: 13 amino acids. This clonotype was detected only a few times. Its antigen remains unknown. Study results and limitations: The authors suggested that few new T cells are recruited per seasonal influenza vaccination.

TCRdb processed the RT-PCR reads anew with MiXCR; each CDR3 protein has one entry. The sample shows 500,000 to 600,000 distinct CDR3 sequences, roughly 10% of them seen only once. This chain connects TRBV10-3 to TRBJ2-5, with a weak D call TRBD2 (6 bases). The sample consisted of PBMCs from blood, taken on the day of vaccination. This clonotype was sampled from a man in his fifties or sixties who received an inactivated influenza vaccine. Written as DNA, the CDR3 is TGTGCCATCACCTCCGGGGGAAGCGAGACCCAGTACTTC. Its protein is CAITSGGSETQYF.